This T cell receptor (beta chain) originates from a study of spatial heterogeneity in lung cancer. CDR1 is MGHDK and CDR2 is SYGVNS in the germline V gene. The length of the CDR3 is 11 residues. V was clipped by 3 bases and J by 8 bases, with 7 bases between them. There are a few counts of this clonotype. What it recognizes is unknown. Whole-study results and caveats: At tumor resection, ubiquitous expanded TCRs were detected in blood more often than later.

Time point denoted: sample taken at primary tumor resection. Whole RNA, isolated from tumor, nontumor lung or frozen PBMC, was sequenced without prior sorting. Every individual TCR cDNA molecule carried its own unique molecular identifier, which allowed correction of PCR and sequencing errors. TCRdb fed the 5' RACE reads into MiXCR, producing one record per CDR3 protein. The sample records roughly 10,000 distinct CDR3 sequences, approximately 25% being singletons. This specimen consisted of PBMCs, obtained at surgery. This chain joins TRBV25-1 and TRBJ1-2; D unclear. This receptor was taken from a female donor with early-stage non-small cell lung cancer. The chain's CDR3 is CASSDPKGYTF. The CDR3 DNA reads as TGTGCCAGCAGTGACCCGAAAGGCTACACCTTC.